This record covers a single TCR beta chain. CDR3 length: 17 residues. V was pared by 2 bases and J by 0 bases, with 8 bases of the junction left unmatched. CDR1 is SGHRS and CDR2 is YFSETQ in the germline V gene. This sample's time point: recipient sample about 28 days before transplant, after cytoreduction. These data are taken from a study of T cell clonotyping in hematopoietic cell transplantation. Assay: immunoSEQ multiplex PCR; the TCRdb copy retains only in-frame clones and omits some. The profile shows 25,000 to 35,000 clones, about 92% of them singletons. The chain couples TRBV5-1 to TRBJ2-7, with 10 bases fitting TRBD1. The material was peripheral blood mononuclear cells, obtained before stem cell transplant. The sequence was collected from a man aged 50-59 years with acute myeloid leukemia. Some clones in this sample may be carry-over from other donors' samples. CDR3 nucleotide sequence: TGCGCCAGCAGCTTACGGCCGGGACAGGGGAGCTCCTACGAGCAGTACTTC. Amino acids: CASSLRPGQGSSYEQYF.